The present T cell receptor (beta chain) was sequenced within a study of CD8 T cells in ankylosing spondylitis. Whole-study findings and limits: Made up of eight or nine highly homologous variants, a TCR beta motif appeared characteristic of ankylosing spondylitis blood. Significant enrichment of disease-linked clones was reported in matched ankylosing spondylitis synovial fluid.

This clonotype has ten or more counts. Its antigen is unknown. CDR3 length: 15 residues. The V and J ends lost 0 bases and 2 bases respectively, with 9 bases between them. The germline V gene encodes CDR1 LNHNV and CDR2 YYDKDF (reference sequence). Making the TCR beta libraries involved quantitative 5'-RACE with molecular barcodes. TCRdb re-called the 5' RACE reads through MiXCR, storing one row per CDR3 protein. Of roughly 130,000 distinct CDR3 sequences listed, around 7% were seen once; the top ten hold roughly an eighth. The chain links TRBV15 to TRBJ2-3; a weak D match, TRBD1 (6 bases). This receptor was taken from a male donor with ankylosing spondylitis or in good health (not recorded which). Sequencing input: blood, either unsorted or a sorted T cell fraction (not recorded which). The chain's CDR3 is CATSRDAGATDTQYF. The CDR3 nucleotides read TGTGCCACCAGCAGAGATGCAGGGGCCACAGATACGCAGTATTTT.